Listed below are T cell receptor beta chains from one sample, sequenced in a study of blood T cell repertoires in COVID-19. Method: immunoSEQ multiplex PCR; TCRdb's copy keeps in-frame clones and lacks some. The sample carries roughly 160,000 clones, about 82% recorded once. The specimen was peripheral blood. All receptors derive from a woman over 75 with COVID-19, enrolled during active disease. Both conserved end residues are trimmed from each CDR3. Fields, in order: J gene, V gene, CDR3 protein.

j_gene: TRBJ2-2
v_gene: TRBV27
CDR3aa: ASSSPIGELF

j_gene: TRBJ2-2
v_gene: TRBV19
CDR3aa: ASNLPGLADTGELF

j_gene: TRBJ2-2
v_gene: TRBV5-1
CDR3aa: ATRTPGLGSGELF

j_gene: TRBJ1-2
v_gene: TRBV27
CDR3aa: ASSLTGGYGYT

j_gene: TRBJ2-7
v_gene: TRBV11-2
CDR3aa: ASSRTTSVYEQY

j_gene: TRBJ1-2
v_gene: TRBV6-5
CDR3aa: ASRQGRNYGYT

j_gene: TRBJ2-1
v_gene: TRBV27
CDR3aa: ASTATGWSYNEQF

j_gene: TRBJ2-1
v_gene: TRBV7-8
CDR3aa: ASSSYDRGYNEQF

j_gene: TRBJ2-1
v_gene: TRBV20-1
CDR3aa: SATGGEQF

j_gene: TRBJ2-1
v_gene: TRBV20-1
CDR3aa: SASESSYNEQF

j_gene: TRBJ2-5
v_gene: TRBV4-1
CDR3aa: ASSSSAGAFQETQY